This T cell receptor (beta chain) was recovered during a study of T-cell memory formation after mild COVID-19. Points from the study as a whole: Confirmation of SARS-CoV-2 specificity was lacking for second-wave clones peaking day 37. Later expanders leaned toward CD4+, whereas clones contracting from day 15 to 85 were balanced CD4/CD8. Pre-infection memory already had some responding clones, implying cross-reactive memory joined.

Researchers used 5'RACE with constant-segment primers to make TCR alpha and TCR beta cDNA libraries that carry sample barcodes and UMIs. TCRdb re-called the 5' RACE reads with MiXCR, one entry per CDR3 protein. The table lists some 310,000 distinct CDR3 sequences, 20% to 25% of them singletons, with roughly 21% in the top ten. A remark on this clonotype: The antigen remains undetermined.

J gave up 4 bases and V 1 base, and 13 bases lay outside the gene matches. This CDR3 is 18 amino acids long. CDR1 and CDR2 from the germline V gene are SGHTA and FQGNSA. J is TRBJ2-5 and V is TRBV7-2; 9 bases are a match to TRBD1. Sample: PBMCs or a T cell subset sorted from them (not recorded which). This receptor was obtained from a man younger than 30 who had mild COVID-19 (a few samples of this study predate the infection). Cell type and time point are not known. CDR3 in amino acids: CASSLGPGQGHKAETQYF. In nucleotides, the CDR3 is TGTGCCAGCAGCTTAGGTCCGGGACAGGGCCACAAAGCAGAGACCCAGTACTTC.